Shown below are 12 T cell receptor beta chains from a single sample sequenced in a study of neurological immune-mediated disorders. One entry per CDR3 protein results from TCRdb running MiXCR on the 5' RACE reads. The sample lists tens of thousands of distinct CDR3 sequences, over 15% occurring once. The sequenced sample was PBMCs. These receptors were obtained from a woman aged 40-49 years in good health.

This clonotype was counted at least ten times. V usage is TRBV2 and J usage is TRBJ1-5, with D perhaps TRBD1 (5 bases). Germline V gene sequence: CDR1 SNHLY, CDR2 FYNNEI. V dropped 7 bases and J dropped 1 base, with 8 bases sitting between them. The CDR3 covers 13 residues. The DNA of the CDR3 is TGTGCCAGCAACTGGGACAGCAATCAGCCCCAGCATTTT. This translates into CASNWDSNQPQHF.

This clonotype was detected ten times or more. The CDR3 DNA sequence: TGTGTCCGGGTAGTGCCGGCAAGCCCATATGGCTACACCTTC. Protein sequence: CVRVVPASPYGYTF. The rearrangement links TRBV6-2 or TRBV6-3 to TRBJ1-2; unclear D gene. The CDR3 sequence is 14 residues long. Germline values: CDR1 MNHEY, CDR2 SVGEGT.

The chain has TRBV5-1 and TRBJ2-1; 10 nucleotides line up with TRBD2. This CDR3 has 14 residues. CDR1 and CDR2 from the germline V gene are SGHRS and YFSETQ. With 6 bases clipped from V and 10 bases from J, the junction kept 10 bases outside the gene matches. The CDR3 protein is CASTQVAGGREQFF. CDR3 nucleotide sequence: TGCGCCAGCACCCAGGTAGCGGGAGGACGAGAGCAGTTCTTC.

This clonotype was counted at least ten times. This chain joins TRBV28 and TRBJ2-3; a weak D match, TRBD1 (6 bases). The V end was cut by 5 bases, the J end by 0 bases, with 12 bases between. CDR3 length: 15 amino acids. Germline V CDR1 and CDR2: MDHEN, SYDVKM. In nucleotides, the CDR3 is TGTGCCAGCAGTGCCCCGAGGGGGAGCACAGATACGCAGTATTTT. It encodes CASSAPRGSTDTQYF.

This clonotype was counted many times. The chain employs TRBV5-1 and TRBJ2-3, with D uncertain. This CDR3 region has 15 residues. Germline CDR1 is SGHRS and CDR2 is YFSETQ. Trimming removed 0 bases from V and 0 bases from J, with 8 bases in between. CDR3 nucleotide sequence: TGCGCCAGCAGCTTGGGGGTACAGAGCACAGATACGCAGTATTTT. Translated, it gives CASSLGVQSTDTQYF.

This clonotype was counted many times. The chain links TRBV27 to TRBJ1-6; 9 positions match TRBD1. J was trimmed by 10 bases and V by 8 bases; bases with no gene match: 9. Germline-derived CDR1 and CDR2 are MNHEY and SMNVEV (reference sequence). The CDR3 totals 14 residues. CDR3 sequence reads: CASRDREGWSPLHF. The CDR3 DNA sequence: TGTGCCAGCCGGGACAGGGAAGGTTGGTCACCCCTCCACTTT.

This clonotype was counted a few times. This sequence joins TRBV5-1 and TRBJ2-1, with D hard to call. This CDR3 has 14 amino acids. Germline V gene lookup returns CDR1 SGHRS and CDR2 YFSETQ. The ends were cut back, 2 bases at V and 5 bases at J, with 11 bases in the middle. DNA for the CDR3: TGCGCCAGCAGCTTACCGACTGGAAACAATGAGCAGTTCTTC. It is translated as CASSLPTGNNEQFF.

About this clonotype: Just one base apart from a much larger clone, this may be a read error. V and J are TRBV4-3 and TRBJ2-3; unclear D gene. This CDR3 has 17 amino acids. The V end lost 0 bases, the J end lost 2 bases, and 15 bases lay between the germline ends. Germline CDR1 and CDR2: LGHNA and YSLEER. CDR3 nucleotides: TGCGCCAGCAGCCAAGATGCGCCGGGCCACAACACAGATACGCAGTATTTT. Translation gives CASSQDAPGHNTDTQYF.

This clonotype was observed many times. The chain recombines TRBV20-1 with TRBJ1-6; D remains ambiguous. This CDR3 region has 15 residues. V was trimmed by 5 bases and J by 8 bases, leaving 19 bases between them. Germline CDR1 reads DFQATT; CDR2 reads SNEGSKA (reference sequence). The CDR3 DNA is TGCAGTGCTCTAGGCTTGGAGGGTGGCCATTCACCCCTCCACTTT. Amino acids: CSALGLEGGHSPLHF.

The chain recombines TRBV12-3 or TRBV12-4 with TRBJ2-2; 10 bases agree with TRBD2. This CDR3 is 16 amino acids long. With V trimmed by 2 bases and J by 6 bases, 6 bases remained unmatched. CDR3 residues: CASSLRLAGVAGELFF. CDR3 in DNA: TGTGCCAGCAGTTTAAGGCTAGCGGGGGTCGCCGGGGAGCTGTTTTTT.

In its sample, this clonotype was seen many times. J is TRBJ1-4 and V is TRBV7-9, with 7 bases that match TRBD1. V was clipped by 5 bases and J by 5 bases; unmatched bases: 5. In germline, CDR1 is SEHNR, CDR2 FQNEAQ (reference sequence). This CDR3 contains 14 residues. CDR3 loop: CASSAATGNEKLFF. The DNA of the CDR3 is TGTGCCAGCAGCGCCGCGACAGGGAATGAAAAACTGTTTTTT.

J is TRBJ2-5 and V is TRBV6-5, with D perhaps TRBD1 or TRBD2 (5 bases each). The germline V gene encodes CDR1 MNHEY and CDR2 SVGAGI. The CDR3 loop spans 19 amino acids. V shed 0 bases and J shed 4 bases, with 24 bases lying between them. CDR3 sequence reads: CASSYSNSLWGRGVETQYF. DNA of the CDR3: TGTGCCAGCAGTTACTCGAACAGTTTGTGGGGGAGAGGGGTAGAGACCCAGTACTTC.